This T cell receptor (beta chain) was captured in a study of blood T cell repertoires in COVID-19. Looking at the study overall: Nucleic acid was either cDNA or gDNA, and it came from T cells, B-cell-depleted T cells, or PBMCs.

The study drew participants aged 18 to 89 years from some 23 US areas. Trimming took off 3 bases at V and 2 bases at J, with 6 bases between the two ends. Germline CDR1 reads SQVTM; CDR2 reads ANQGSEA. The length of the CDR3 is 12 residues. The assay was immunoSEQ multiplex PCR, and TCRdb's table has in-frame clones only and misses some. Found here are a few hundred thousand clones, 80% to 85% of them singletons; the top ten hold around 5.1%. The material sequenced was PBMCs or T cells enriched from blood (not recorded which). The TCR originated in a woman between 45 and 65 years old who had recovered from COVID-19. This sequence joins TRBV29-1 and TRBJ2-3; D may be TRBD2 (5 bases). The CDR3 spells CSVDRDTDTQYF. The CDR3 DNA follows: TGCAGCGTTGACCGGGACACAGATACGCAGTATTTT.